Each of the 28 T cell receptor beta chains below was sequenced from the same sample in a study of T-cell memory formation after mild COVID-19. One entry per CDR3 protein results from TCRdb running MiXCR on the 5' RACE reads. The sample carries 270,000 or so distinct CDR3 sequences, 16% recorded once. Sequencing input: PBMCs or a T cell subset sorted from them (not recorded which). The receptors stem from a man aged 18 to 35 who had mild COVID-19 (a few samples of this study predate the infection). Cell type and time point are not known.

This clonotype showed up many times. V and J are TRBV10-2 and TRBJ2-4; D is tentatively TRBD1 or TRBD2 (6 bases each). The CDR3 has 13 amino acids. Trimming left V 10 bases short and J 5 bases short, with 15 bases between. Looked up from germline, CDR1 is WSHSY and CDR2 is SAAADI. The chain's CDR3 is CATQMGGENIQYF. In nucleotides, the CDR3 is TGCGCCACCCAGATGGGGGGCGAAAACATTCAGTACTTC.

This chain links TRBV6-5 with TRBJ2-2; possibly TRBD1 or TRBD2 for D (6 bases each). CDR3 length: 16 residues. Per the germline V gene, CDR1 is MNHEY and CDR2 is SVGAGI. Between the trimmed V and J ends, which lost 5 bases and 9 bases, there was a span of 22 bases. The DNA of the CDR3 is TGTGCCAGCAGTCTTCTGGGGGGCGGTCGGGCCCGGGAGCTGTTTTTT. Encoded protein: CASSLLGGGRARELFF.

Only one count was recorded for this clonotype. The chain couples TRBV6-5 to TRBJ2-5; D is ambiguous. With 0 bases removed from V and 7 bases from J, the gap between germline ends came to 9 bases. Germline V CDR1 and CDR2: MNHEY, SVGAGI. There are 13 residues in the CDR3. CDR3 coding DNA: TGTGCCAGCAGTTACTCGACCTCGGGGACCCAGTACTTC. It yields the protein CASSYSTSGTQYF.

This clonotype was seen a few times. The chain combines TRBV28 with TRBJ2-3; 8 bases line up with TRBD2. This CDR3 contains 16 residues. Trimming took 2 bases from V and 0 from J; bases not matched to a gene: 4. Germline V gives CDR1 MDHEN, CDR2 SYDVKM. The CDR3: CASSLASGQSTDTQYF. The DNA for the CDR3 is TGTGCCAGCAGTTTAGCTAGCGGGCAGAGCACAGATACGCAGTATTTT.

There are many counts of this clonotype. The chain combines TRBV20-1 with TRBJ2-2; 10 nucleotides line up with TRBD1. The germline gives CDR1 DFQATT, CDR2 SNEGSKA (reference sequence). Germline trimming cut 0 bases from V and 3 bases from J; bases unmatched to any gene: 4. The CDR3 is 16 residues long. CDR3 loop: CSARDGDRGDTGELFF. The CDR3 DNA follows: TGCAGTGCTAGAGATGGGGACAGGGGCGACACCGGGGAGCTGTTTTTT.

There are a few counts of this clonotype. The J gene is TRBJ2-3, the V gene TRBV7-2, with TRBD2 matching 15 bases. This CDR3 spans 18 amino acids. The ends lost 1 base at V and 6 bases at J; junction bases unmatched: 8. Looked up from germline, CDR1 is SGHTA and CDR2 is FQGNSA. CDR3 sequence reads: CASSLGGTSGGTGDTQYF. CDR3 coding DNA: TGTGCCAGCAGCTTAGGAGGGACTAGCGGGGGGACGGGGGATACGCAGTATTTT.

The CDR3 bases are TGTGCCAGCAGGTTGACAGGGTCCCACGAGCAGTACGTC. This encodes CASRLTGSHEQYV. The V and J genes are TRBV5-5 and TRBJ2-7; 7 bases match TRBD1. CDR3 length: 13 amino acids. From germline, CDR1 is SGHKS and CDR2 YYEKEE (reference sequence). Trimming took 5 bases from V and 5 from J; bases not matched to a gene: 7.

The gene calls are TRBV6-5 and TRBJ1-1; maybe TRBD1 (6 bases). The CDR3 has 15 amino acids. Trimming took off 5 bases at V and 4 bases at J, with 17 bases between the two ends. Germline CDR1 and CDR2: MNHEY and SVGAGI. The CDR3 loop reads CASSSRSTGGTEAFF. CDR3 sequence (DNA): TGTGCCAGCAGTAGCCGGTCGACAGGCGGCACTGAAGCTTTCTTT.

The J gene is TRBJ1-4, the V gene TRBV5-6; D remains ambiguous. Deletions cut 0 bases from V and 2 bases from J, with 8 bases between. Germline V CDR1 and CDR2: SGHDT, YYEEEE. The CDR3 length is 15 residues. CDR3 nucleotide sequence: TGTGCCAGCAGCTTGGTACTCGGGACTAATGAAAAACTGTTTTTT. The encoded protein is CASSLVLGTNEKLFF.

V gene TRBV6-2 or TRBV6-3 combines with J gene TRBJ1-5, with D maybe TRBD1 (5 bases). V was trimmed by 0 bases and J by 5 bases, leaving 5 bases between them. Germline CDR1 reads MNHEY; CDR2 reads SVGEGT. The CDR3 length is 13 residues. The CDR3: CASSYSGDQPQHF. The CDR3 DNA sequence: TGTGCCAGCAGTTACTCGGGGGATCAGCCCCAGCATTTT.

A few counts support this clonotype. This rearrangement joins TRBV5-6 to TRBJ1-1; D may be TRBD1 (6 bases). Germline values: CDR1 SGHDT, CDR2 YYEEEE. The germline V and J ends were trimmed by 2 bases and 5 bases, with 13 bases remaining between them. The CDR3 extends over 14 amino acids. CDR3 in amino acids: CASSFQGRGTEAFF. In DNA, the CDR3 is TGTGCCAGCAGCTTTCAAGGGAGGGGGACTGAAGCTTTCTTT.

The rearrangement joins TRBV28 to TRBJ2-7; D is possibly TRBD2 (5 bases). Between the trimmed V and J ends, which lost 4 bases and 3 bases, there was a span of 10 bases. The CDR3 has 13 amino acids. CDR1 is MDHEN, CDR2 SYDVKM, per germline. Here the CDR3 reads CASSSGFLYEQYV. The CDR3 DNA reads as TGTGCCAGCAGTTCGGGGTTCCTCTACGAGCAGTACGTC.

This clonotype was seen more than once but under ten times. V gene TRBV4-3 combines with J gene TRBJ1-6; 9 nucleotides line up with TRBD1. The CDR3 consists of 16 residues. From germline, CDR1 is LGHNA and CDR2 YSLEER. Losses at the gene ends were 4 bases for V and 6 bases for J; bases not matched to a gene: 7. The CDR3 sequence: CASSPYRGRGNSPLHF. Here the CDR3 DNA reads TGCGCCAGCAGCCCCTACAGGGGGCGAGGTAATTCACCCCTCCACTTT.

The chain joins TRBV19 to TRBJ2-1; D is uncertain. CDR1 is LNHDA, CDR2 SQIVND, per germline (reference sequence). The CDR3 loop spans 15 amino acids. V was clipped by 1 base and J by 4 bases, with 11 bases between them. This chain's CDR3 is CASSIVPPGYNEQFF. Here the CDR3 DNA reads TGTGCCAGTAGTATAGTACCCCCTGGGTACAATGAGCAGTTCTTC.

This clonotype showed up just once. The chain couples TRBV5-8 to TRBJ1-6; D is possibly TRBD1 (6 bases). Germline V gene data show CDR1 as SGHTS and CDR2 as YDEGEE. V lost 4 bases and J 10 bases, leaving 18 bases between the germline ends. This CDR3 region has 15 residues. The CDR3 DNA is TGTGCCAGCAGCCTCGTGGGGGGGCTTGACTCACCCCTCCACTTT. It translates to CASSLVGGLDSPLHF.

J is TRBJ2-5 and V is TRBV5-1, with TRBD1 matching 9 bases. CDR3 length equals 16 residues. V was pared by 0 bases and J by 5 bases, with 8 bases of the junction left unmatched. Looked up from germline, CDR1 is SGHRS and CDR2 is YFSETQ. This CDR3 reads CASSLEGTGHEETQYF. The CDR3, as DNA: TGCGCCAGCAGCTTGGAGGGGACAGGGCATGAGGAGACCCAGTACTTC.

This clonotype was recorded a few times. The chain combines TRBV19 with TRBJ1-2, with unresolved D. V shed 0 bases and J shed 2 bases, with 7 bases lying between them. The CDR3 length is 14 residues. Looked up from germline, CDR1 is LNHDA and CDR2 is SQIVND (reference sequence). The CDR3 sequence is CASSIDGSNYGYTF. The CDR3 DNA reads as TGTGCCAGTAGTATAGATGGATCGAACTATGGCTACACCTTC.

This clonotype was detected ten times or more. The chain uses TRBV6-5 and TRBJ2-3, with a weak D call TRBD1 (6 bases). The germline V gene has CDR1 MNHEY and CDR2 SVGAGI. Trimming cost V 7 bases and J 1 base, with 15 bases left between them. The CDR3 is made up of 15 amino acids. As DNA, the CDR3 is TGTGCCAGCACCAAATGGGGACAACGCACAGATACGCAGTATTTT. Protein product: CASTKWGQRTDTQYF.

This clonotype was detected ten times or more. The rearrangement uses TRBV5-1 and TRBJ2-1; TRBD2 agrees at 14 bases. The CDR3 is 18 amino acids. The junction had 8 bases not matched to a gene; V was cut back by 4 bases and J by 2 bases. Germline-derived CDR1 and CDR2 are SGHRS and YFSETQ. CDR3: CASSPTSGGAGTYNEQFF. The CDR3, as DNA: TGCGCCAGCAGCCCGACTAGCGGGGGGGCAGGGACCTACAATGAGCAGTTCTTC.

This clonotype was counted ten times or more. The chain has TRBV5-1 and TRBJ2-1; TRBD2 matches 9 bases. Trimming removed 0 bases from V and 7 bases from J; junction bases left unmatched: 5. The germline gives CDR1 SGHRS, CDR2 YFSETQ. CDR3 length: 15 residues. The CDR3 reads CASSLELAGVNEQFF. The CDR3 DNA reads TGCGCCAGCAGCTTGGAATTAGCGGGGGTAAATGAGCAGTTCTTC. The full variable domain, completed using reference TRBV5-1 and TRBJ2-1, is KAGVTQTPRYLIKTRGQQVTLSCSPISGHRSVSWYQQTPGQGLQFLFEYFSETQRNKGNFPGRFSGRQFSNSRSEMNVSTLELGDSALYLCASSLELAGVNEQFFGPGTRLTVL.

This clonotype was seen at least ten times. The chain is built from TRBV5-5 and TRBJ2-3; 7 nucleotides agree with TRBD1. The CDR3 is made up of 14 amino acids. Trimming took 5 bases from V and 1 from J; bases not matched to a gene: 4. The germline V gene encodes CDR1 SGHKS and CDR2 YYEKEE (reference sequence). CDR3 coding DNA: TGTGCCAGCAGAGAGGGGGCCCGCACAGATACGCAGTATTTT. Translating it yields CASREGARTDTQYF.

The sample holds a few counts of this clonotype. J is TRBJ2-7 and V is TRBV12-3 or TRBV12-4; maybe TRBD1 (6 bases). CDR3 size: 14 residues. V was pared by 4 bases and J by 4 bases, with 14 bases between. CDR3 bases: TGTGCCAGCAGTTCCCGGGACATCAGATACGAGCAGTACTTC. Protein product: CASSSRDIRYEQYF.

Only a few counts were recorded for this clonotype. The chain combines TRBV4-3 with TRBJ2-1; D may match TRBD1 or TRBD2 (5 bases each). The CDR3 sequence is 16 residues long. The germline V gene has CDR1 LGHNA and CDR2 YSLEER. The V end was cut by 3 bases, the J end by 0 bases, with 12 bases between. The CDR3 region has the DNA TGCGCCAGCAGCCAGGGACCCCCGAGCTCCTACAATGAGCAGTTCTTC. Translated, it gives CASSQGPPSSYNEQFF.

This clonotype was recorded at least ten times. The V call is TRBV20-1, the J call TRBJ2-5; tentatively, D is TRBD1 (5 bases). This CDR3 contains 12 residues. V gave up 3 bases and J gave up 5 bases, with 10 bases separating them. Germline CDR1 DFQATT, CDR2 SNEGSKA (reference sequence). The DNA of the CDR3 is TGCAGTGCTAGCAGGGTGGTGGAGACCCAGTACTTC. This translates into CSASRVVETQYF.

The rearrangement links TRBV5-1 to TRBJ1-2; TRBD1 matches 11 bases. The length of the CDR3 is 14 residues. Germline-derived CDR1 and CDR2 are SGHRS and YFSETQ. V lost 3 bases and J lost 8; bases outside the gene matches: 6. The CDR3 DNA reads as TGCGCCAGCAGCTGGGCGAGGACAGGGGGCGGCTACACCTTC. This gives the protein CASSWARTGGGYTF.

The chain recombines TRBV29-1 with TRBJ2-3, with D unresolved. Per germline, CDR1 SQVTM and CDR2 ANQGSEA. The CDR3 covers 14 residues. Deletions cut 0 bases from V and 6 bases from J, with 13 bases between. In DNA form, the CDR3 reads TGCAGCGTTGAAGATGGCCTATTCCCGGATACGCAGTATTTT. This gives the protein CSVEDGLFPDTQYF.

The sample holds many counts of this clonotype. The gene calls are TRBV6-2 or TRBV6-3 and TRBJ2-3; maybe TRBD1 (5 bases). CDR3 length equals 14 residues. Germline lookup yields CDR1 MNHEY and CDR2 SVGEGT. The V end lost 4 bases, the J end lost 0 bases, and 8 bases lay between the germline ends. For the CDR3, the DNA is TGTGCCAGCAGTTCGACAGCTAGCACAGATACGCAGTATTTT. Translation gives CASSSTASTDTQYF.

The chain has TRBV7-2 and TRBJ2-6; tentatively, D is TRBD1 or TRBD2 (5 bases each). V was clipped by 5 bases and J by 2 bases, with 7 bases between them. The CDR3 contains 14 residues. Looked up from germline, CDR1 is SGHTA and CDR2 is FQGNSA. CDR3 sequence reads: CASSPGPGANVLTF. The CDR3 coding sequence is TGTGCCAGCAGCCCGGGACCTGGGGCCAACGTCCTGACTTTC.